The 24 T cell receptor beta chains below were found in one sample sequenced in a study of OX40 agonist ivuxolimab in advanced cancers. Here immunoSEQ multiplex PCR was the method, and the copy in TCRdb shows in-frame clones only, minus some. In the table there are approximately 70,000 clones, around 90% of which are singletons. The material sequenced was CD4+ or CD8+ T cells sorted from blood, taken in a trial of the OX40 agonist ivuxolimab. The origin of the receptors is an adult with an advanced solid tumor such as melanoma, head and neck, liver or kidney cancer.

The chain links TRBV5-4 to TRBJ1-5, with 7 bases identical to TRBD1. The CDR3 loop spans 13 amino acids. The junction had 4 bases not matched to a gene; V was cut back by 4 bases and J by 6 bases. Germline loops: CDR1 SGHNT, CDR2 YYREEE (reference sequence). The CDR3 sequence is CASSLDRVQPQHF. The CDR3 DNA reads TGTGCCAGCAGCCTCGACAGGGTTCAGCCCCAGCATTTT.

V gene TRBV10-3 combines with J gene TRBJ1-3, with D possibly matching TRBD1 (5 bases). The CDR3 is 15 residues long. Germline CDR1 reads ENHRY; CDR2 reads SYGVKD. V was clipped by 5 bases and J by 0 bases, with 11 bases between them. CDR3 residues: CAISSGMSSGNTIYF. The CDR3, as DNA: TGTGCCATCAGTTCAGGGATGAGCTCTGGAAACACCATATATTTT.

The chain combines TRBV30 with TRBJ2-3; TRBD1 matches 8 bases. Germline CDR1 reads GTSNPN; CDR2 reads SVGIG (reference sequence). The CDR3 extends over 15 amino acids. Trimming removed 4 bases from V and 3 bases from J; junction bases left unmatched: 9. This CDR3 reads CAWNSDRGWTDTQYF. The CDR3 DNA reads TGTGCCTGGAACTCCGACAGGGGTTGGACAGATACGCAGTATTTT.

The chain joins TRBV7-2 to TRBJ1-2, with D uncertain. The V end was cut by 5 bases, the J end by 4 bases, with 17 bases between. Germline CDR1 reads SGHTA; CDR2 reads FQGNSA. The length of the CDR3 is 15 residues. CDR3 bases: TGTGCCAGCAGCCCAAGCCCCGTCGGCGGCTATGGCTACACCTTC. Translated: CASSPSPVGGYGYTF. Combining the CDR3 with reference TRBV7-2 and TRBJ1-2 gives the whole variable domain GAGVSQSPSNKVTEKGKDVELRCDPISGHTALYWYRQSLGQGLEFLIYFQGNSAPDKSGLPSDRFSAERTGGSVSTLTIQRTQQEDSAVYLCASSPSPVGGYGYTFGSGTRLTVV.

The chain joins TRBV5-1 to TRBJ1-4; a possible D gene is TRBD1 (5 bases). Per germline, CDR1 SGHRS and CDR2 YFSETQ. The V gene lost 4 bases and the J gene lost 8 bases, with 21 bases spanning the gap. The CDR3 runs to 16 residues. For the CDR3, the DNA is TGCGCCAGCAGCCCCGACGCCTGGGGCTCGGAAGAAAAACTGTTTTTT. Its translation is CASSPDAWGSEEKLFF.

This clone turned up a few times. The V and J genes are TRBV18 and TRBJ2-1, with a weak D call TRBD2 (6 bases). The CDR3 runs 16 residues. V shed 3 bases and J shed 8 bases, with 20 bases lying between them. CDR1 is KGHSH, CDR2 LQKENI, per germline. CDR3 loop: CASSPFRGRGGDEQFF. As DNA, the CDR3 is TGTGCCAGCTCACCCTTCCGGGGGAGAGGTGGGGATGAGCAGTTCTTC.

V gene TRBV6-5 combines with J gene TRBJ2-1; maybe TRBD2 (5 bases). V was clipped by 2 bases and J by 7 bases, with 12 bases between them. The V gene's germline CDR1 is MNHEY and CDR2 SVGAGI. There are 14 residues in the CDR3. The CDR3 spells CASSYRDVENEQFF. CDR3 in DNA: TGTGCCAGCAGTTACCGGGATGTGGAAAATGAGCAGTTCTTC.

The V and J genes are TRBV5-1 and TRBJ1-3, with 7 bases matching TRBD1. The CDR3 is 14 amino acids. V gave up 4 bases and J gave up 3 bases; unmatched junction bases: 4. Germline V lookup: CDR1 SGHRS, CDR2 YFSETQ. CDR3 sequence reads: CASSPGQLGNTIYF. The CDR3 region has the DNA TGCGCCAGCAGCCCGGGACAGCTTGGAAACACCATATATTTT.

CDR3 sequence reads: CASSLVGENSPLHF. Written as DNA, the CDR3 is TGTGCCAGCAGCTTAGTCGGGGAAAATTCACCCCTCCACTTT. The chain is built from TRBV7-2 and TRBJ1-6; no firm D call. The V end was cut by 1 base, the J end by 7 bases, with 8 bases between. Germline values: CDR1 SGHTA, CDR2 FQGNSA. The CDR3 extends over 14 amino acids.

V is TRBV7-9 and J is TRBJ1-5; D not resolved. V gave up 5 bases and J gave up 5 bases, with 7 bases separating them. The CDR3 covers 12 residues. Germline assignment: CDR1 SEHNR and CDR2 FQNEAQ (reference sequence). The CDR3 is CASSLQDQPQHF. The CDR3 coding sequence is TGTGCCAGCAGCCTTCAGGATCAGCCCCAGCATTTT.

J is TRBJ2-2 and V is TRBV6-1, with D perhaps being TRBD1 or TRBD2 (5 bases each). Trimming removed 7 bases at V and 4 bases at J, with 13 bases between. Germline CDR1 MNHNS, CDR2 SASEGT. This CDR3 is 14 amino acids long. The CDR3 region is CASITRGVTGELFF. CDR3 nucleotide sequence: TGTGCCAGCATCACCAGAGGGGTCACCGGGGAGCTGTTTTTT.

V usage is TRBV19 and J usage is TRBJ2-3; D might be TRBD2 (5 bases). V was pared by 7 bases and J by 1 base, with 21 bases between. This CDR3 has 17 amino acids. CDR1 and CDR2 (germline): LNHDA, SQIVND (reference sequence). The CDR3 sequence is CASTSNGLSPGTDTQYF. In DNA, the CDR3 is TGTGCCAGTACCTCAAACGGACTGTCCCCGGGCACAGATACGCAGTATTTT.

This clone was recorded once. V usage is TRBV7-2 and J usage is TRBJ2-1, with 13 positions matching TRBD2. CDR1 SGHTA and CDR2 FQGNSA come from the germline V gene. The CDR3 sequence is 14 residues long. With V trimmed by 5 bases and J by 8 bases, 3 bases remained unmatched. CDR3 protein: CASSEGLAGDEQFF. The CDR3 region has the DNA TGTGCCAGCAGCGAAGGACTAGCGGGAGATGAGCAGTTCTTC. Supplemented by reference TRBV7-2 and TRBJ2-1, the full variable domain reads GAGVSQSPSNKVTEKGKDVELRCDPISGHTALYWYRQSLGQGLEFLIYFQGNSAPDKSGLPSDRFSAERTGGSVSTLTIQRTQQEDSAVYLCASSEGLAGDEQFFGPGTRLTVL.

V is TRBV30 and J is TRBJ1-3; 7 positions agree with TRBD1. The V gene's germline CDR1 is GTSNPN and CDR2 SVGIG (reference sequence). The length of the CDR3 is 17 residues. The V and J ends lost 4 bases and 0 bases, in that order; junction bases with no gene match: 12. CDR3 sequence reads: CAWTPRGQFRSGNTIYF. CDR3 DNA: TGTGCCTGGACCCCACGGGGACAGTTCCGCTCTGGAAACACCATATATTTT.

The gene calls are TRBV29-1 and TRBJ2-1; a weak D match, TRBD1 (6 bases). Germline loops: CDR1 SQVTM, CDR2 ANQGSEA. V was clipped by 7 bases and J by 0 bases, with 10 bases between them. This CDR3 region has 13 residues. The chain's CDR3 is CSGDNYSYNEQFF. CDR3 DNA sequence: TGCAGCGGGGACAACTACTCCTACAATGAGCAGTTCTTC.

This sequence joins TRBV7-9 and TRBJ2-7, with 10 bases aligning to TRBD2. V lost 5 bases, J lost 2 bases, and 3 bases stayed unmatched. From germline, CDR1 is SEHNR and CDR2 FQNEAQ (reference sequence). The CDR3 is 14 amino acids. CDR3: CASSRLAGPYEQYF. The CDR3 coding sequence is TGTGCCAGCAGCCGACTAGCGGGCCCCTACGAGCAGTACTTC.

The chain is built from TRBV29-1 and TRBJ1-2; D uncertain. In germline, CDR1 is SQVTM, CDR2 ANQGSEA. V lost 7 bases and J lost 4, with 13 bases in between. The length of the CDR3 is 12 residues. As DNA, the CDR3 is TGCAGCGCCGACGGATTAGGCTATGGCTACACCTTC. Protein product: CSADGLGYGYTF.

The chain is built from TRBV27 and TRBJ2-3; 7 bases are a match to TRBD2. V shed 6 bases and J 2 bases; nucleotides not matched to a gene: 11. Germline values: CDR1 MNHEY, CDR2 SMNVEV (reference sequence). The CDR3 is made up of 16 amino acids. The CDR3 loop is CASSSTDLAVTDTQYF. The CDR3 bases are TGTGCCAGCAGCTCGACCGATCTAGCGGTCACAGATACGCAGTATTTT.

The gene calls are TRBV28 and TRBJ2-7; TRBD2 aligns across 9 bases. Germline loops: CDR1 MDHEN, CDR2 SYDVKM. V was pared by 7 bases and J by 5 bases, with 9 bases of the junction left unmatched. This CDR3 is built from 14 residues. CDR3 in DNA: TGTGCCAGCATGCGTAGCGGGAGTTACCACGAGCAGTACTTC. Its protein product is CASMRSGSYHEQYF.

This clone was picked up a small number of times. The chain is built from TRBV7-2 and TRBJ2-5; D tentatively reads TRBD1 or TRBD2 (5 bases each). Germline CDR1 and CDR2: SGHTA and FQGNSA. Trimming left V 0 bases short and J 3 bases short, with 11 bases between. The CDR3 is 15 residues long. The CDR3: CASSLAGRGEETQYF. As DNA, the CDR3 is TGTGCCAGCAGCTTAGCAGGGAGAGGGGAAGAGACCCAGTACTTC.

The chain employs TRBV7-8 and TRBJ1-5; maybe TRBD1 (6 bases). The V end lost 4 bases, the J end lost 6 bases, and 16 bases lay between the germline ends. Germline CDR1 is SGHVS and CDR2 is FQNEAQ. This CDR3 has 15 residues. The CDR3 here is CASSWAGDLGQPQHF. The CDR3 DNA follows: TGTGCCAGCAGCTGGGCAGGGGACCTTGGTCAGCCCCAGCATTTT.

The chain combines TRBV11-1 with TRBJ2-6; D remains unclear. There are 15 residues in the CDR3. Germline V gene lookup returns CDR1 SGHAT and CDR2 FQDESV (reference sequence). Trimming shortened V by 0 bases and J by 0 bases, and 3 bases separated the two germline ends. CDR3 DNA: TGTGCCAGCAGCTTAGCAAACTCTGGGGCCAACGTCCTGACTTTC. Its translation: CASSLANSGANVLTF.

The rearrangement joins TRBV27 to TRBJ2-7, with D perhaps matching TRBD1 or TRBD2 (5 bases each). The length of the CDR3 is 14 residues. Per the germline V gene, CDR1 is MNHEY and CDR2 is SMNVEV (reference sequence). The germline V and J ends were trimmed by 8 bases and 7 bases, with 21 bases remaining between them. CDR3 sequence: CASGFGDRAGEQYF. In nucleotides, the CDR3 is TGTGCCAGCGGATTTGGGGACCGGGCCGGAGAGCAGTACTTC.

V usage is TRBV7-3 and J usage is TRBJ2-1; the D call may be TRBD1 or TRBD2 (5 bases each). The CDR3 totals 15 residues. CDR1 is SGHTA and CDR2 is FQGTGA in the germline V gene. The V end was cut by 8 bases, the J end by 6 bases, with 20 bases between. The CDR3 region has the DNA TGTGCCAGCGGTAGTAGTGGGACCAGAGGCAATGAGCAGTTCTTC. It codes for CASGSSGTRGNEQFF.